These 11 T cell receptor beta chains were all obtained from the same sample, sequenced in a study of shared clonotypes between healthy human individuals. Profiling relied on immunoSEQ multiplex PCR, and the TCRdb table lists in-frame clones only, not all of them. The sample carries about 640,000 clones, around 72% recorded once. Sequenced sample: memory CD4+ T cells sorted from blood. Described subset: CD45RA-negative fraction. The receptors here all came from a woman younger than 45 in good health.

The chain carries TRBV30 and TRBJ2-1; tentatively, D is TRBD2 (6 bases). This CDR3 comprises 14 residues. Germline V gene sequence: CDR1 GTSNPN, CDR2 SVGIG (reference sequence). The V end was cut by 1 base, the J end by 2 bases, with 9 bases between. The CDR3 DNA sequence: TGTGCCTGGAGTGGGGGACTTACCTACAATGAGCAGTTCTTC. Its translation: CAWSGGLTYNEQFF.

This clone was seen at least ten times. An end of the junction differs from the germline gene, which may be a read error. The CDR3 DNA follows: TGTGCCAGTAGTATGGGCGGAGGGGCCCACCGTTTT. Its translation is CASSMGGGAHRF. This rearrangement joins TRBV19 to TRBJ1-3; D might be TRBD1 (5 bases). The germline V gene encodes CDR1 LNHDA and CDR2 SQIVND (reference sequence). The length of the CDR3 is 12 residues.

The chain employs TRBV5-1 and TRBJ1-1, with TRBD1 identical over 11 bases. From germline, CDR1 is SGHRS and CDR2 YFSETQ. Unmatched junction bases numbered 7, after V lost 4 bases and J lost 5 bases. CDR3 length equals 15 residues. The CDR3, as DNA: TGCGCCAGCAGCCACGGACAGGGGGCCATTACTGAAGCTTTCTTT. Protein sequence: CASSHGQGAITEAFF.

Points on this clone: Other DNA sequences from this sample encode an identical CDR3 as well. V gene TRBV6-1 combines with J gene TRBJ2-1; 12 positions agree with TRBD2. Trimming removed 2 bases from V and 6 bases from J; junction bases left unmatched: 2. The CDR3 contains 15 residues. Germline loops: CDR1 MNHNS, CDR2 SASEGT. CDR3 sequence (DNA): TGTGCCAGCAGTGAACTAGCGGGAGGGCCCAATGAGCAGTTCTTC. It yields the protein CASSELAGGPNEQFF.

The V call is TRBV19, the J call TRBJ2-1; 10 positions agree with TRBD2. Trimming cost V 6 bases and J 10 bases; bases outside gene matches: 12. Germline-derived CDR1 and CDR2 are LNHDA and SQIVND (reference sequence). The CDR3 contains 15 residues. As DNA, the CDR3 is TGTGCCAGTAGCAGGGCTAGCGGGGGTGAGTTCGAGCAGTTCTTC. Residues: CASSRASGGEFEQFF.

About this clone itself: Other DNA sequences in this sample translate to the same CDR3. The V call is TRBV29-1, the J call TRBJ1-1, with D unresolved. Germline CDR1 SQVTM, CDR2 ANQGSEA. The CDR3 consists of 11 residues. Trimming left V 5 bases short and J 1 base short, with 5 bases between. The CDR3 sequence: CSVYRNTEAFF. The CDR3 DNA follows: TGCAGCGTTTACAGGAACACTGAAGCTTTCTTT. Looking up the rest from reference TRBV29-1 and TRBJ1-1 gives the full variable domain: SAVISQKPSRDICQRGTSLTIQCQVDSQVTMMFWYRQQPGQSLTLIATANQGSEATYESGFVIDKFPISRPNLTFSTLTVSNMSPEDSSIYLCSVYRNTEAFFGQGTRLTVV.

The chain links TRBV5-4 to TRBJ2-1; 7 bases agree with TRBD1. Germline V CDR1 and CDR2: SGHNT, YYREEE (reference sequence). There are 15 residues in the CDR3. With 3 bases clipped from V and 5 bases from J, the junction kept 8 bases outside the gene matches. The CDR3 nucleotides read TGTGCCAGCAGCTCAAAGACAGGGTCTGACAATGAGCAGTTCTTC. Translating it yields CASSSKTGSDNEQFF.

The chain uses TRBV25-1 and TRBJ2-1, with 9 bases matching TRBD2. V trimming: 5 bases; J trimming: 10 bases; junction bases outside the gene matches: 15. Germline-derived CDR1 and CDR2 are MGHDK and SYGVNS. The length of the CDR3 is 16 residues. CDR3 region: CASSPPPSGVTGEQFF. CDR3 bases: TGTGCCAGCAGTCCACCTCCTAGCGGGGTGACGGGGGAGCAGTTCTTC.

The sample holds one count of this clone. The chain's CDR3 is CASSPLGPMGGNTIYF. Written as DNA, the CDR3 is TGTGCCAGCTCACCCTTAGGACCAATGGGAGGAAACACCATATATTTT. The chain combines TRBV18 with TRBJ1-3; D call uncertain. V was clipped by 3 bases and J by 4 bases, with 16 bases between them. This CDR3 is 16 amino acids long. Germline CDR1 reads KGHSH; CDR2 reads LQKENI.

The J gene is TRBJ2-7, the V gene TRBV6-1; 9 bases fit TRBD2. From germline, CDR1 is MNHNS and CDR2 SASEGT. The CDR3 contains 12 residues. Trimming at V came to 10 bases and at J to 4 bases, leaving 5 bases not matched to a gene. CDR3 residues: CATGGLAYEQYF. CDR3 DNA sequence: TGTGCCACGGGCGGACTAGCGTACGAGCAGTACTTC.

This clone was seen a few times. DNA of the CDR3: TGTGCCAGCTCACCTCAGCGGGCAGCAGAAGCTTTCTTT. Translating gives CASSPQRAAEAFF. The chain joins TRBV18 to TRBJ1-1; D remains ambiguous. The CDR3 contains 13 residues. Germline loops: CDR1 KGHSH, CDR2 LQKENI. V was trimmed by 3 bases and J by 8 bases, leaving 13 bases between them.